The present entry profiles one TCR beta chain with its context. Its antigen is undetermined. The J segment lost 4 bases and the V segment lost 0 bases, leaving 12 bases of the junction unmatched. This CDR3 has 17 residues. Germline CDR1 reads GTSNPN; CDR2 reads SVGIG (reference sequence). Blood CD8+ and CD4+ T cells underwent high-throughput TCR beta sequencing. The data were obtained in a study of CD8 T cells in Susac syndrome. General study findings and limits: Individuals included in the TCR sequencing and HLA analysis were acknowledged by the study to be relatively few in number.

The authors reverse transcribed 0.5 to 1 ug RNA with random hexamers. TCRdb itself ran the immunoSEQ multiplex PCR reads through MiXCR, one entry per CDR3 protein. The sample carries under 350,000 distinct CDR3 sequences, 92% recorded once. The clonotype originates from a human donor with multiple sclerosis. The gene calls are TRBV30 and TRBJ2-1; 7 positions agree with TRBD2. Sequencing was carried out using CD4+ T cells from PBMCs. The CDR3: CAWSVSRGDILYNEQFF. Written as DNA, the CDR3 is TGTGCCTGGAGTGTATCCCGGGGGGATATTTTATACAATGAGCAGTTCTTC.